This record concerns one TCR beta chain sequence. The target antigen is unknown. Sequencing used immunoSEQ multiplex PCR; TCRdb keeps in-frame clones, though not all of them. The table has some 41,000 clones, 85% to 95% seen once. These data belong to a study of graft-versus-host responses after intestinal transplantation. Germline values: CDR1 SGHRS, CDR2 YFSETQ. V lost 0 bases, J lost 6 bases, and 6 bases lay in between. This CDR3 comprises 13 residues. The clonotype was recovered from a human donor who was the organ donor for an intestinal transplant. The gene calls are TRBV5-1 and TRBJ2-2; D remains ambiguous. Source: unstimulated CD8+ T cells sorted from spleen or lymph node cells, taken before transplant. The CDR3 here is CASSLGSPGELFF. The CDR3 DNA sequence: TGCGCCAGCAGCTTGGGGTCGCCCGGGGAGCTGTTTTTT.